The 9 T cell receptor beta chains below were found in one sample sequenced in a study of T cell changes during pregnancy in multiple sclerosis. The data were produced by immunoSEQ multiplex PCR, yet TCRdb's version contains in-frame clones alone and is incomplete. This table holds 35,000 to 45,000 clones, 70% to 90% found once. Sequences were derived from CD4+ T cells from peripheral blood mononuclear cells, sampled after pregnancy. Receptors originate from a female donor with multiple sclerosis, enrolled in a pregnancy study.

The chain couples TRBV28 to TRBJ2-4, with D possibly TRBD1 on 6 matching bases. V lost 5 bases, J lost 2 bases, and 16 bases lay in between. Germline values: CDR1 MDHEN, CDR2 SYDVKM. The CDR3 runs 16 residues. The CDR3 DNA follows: TGTGCCAGCAGTCCGAGGCCCAGGGGATCCAAAAACATTCAGTACTTC. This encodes CASSPRPRGSKNIQYF.

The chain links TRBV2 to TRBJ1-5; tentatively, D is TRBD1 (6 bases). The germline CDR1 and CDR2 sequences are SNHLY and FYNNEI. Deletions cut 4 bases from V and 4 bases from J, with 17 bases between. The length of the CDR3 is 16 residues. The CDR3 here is CASSARGARGNQPQHF. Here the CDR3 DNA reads TGTGCCAGCAGTGCCCGGGGGGCGAGGGGTAATCAGCCCCAGCATTTT.

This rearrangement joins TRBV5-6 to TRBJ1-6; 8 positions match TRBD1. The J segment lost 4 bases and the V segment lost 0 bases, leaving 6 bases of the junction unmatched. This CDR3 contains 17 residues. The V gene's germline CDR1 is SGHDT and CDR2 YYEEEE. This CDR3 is CASSLAYGQGYNSPLHF. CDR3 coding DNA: TGTGCCAGCAGCTTGGCGTACGGACAGGGTTATAATTCACCCCTCCACTTT. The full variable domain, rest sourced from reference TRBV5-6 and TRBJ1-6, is DAGVTQSPTHLIKTRGQQVTLRCSPKSGHDTVSWYQQALGQGPQFIFQYYEEEERQRGNFPDRFSGHQFPNYSSELNVNALLLGDSALYLCASSLAYGQGYNSPLHFGNGTRLTVT.

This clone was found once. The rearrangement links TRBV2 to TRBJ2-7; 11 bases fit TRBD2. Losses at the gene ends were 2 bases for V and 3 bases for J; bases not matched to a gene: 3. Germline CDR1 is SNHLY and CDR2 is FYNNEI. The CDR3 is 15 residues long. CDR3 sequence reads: CASSELAGGNYEQYF. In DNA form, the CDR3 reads TGTGCCAGCAGTGAACTAGCGGGGGGTAACTACGAGCAGTACTTC.

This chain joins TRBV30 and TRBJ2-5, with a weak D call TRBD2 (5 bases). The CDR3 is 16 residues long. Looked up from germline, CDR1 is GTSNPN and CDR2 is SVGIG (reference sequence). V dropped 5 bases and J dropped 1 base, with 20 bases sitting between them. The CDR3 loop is CAWDPSGSILQETQYF. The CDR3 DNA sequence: TGTGCCTGGGATCCCAGCGGATCTATCCTCCAAGAGACCCAGTACTTC.

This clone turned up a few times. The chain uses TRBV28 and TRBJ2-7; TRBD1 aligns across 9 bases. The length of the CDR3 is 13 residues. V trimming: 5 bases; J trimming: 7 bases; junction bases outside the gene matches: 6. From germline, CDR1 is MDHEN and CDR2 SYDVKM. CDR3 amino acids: CASSLQGAGEQYF. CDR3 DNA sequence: TGTGCCAGCAGTCTACAGGGGGCGGGGGAGCAGTACTTC. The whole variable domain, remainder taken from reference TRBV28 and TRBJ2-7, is DVKVTQSSRYLVKRTGEKVFLECVQDMDHENMFWYRQDPGLGLRLIYFSYDVKMKEKGDIPEGYSVSREKKERFSLILESASTNQTSMYLCASSLQGAGEQYFGPGTRLTVT.

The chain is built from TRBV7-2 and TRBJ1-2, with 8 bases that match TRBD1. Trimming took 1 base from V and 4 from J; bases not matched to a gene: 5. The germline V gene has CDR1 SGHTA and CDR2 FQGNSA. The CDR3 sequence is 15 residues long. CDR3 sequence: CASSLEAGTGYGYTF. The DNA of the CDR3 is TGTGCCAGCAGCTTAGAGGCCGGGACAGGCTATGGCTACACCTTC.

DNA for the CDR3: TGTGCCAGCAGCTTACGGGGACCAGGGACAGTGGGTGGCTACACCTTC. Its translation is CASSLRGPGTVGGYTF. V is TRBV11-2 and J is TRBJ1-2; 7 nucleotides agree with TRBD1. V lost 2 bases, J lost 7 bases, and 13 bases stayed unmatched. The germline CDR1 and CDR2 sequences are SGHAT and FQNNGV. The CDR3 loop spans 16 amino acids.

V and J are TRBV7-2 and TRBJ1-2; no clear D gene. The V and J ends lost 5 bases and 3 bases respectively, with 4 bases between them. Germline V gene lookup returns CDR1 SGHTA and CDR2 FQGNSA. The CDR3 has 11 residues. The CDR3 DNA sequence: TGTGCCAGCAGCCCGTACTATGGCTACACCTTC. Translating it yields CASSPYYGYTF.